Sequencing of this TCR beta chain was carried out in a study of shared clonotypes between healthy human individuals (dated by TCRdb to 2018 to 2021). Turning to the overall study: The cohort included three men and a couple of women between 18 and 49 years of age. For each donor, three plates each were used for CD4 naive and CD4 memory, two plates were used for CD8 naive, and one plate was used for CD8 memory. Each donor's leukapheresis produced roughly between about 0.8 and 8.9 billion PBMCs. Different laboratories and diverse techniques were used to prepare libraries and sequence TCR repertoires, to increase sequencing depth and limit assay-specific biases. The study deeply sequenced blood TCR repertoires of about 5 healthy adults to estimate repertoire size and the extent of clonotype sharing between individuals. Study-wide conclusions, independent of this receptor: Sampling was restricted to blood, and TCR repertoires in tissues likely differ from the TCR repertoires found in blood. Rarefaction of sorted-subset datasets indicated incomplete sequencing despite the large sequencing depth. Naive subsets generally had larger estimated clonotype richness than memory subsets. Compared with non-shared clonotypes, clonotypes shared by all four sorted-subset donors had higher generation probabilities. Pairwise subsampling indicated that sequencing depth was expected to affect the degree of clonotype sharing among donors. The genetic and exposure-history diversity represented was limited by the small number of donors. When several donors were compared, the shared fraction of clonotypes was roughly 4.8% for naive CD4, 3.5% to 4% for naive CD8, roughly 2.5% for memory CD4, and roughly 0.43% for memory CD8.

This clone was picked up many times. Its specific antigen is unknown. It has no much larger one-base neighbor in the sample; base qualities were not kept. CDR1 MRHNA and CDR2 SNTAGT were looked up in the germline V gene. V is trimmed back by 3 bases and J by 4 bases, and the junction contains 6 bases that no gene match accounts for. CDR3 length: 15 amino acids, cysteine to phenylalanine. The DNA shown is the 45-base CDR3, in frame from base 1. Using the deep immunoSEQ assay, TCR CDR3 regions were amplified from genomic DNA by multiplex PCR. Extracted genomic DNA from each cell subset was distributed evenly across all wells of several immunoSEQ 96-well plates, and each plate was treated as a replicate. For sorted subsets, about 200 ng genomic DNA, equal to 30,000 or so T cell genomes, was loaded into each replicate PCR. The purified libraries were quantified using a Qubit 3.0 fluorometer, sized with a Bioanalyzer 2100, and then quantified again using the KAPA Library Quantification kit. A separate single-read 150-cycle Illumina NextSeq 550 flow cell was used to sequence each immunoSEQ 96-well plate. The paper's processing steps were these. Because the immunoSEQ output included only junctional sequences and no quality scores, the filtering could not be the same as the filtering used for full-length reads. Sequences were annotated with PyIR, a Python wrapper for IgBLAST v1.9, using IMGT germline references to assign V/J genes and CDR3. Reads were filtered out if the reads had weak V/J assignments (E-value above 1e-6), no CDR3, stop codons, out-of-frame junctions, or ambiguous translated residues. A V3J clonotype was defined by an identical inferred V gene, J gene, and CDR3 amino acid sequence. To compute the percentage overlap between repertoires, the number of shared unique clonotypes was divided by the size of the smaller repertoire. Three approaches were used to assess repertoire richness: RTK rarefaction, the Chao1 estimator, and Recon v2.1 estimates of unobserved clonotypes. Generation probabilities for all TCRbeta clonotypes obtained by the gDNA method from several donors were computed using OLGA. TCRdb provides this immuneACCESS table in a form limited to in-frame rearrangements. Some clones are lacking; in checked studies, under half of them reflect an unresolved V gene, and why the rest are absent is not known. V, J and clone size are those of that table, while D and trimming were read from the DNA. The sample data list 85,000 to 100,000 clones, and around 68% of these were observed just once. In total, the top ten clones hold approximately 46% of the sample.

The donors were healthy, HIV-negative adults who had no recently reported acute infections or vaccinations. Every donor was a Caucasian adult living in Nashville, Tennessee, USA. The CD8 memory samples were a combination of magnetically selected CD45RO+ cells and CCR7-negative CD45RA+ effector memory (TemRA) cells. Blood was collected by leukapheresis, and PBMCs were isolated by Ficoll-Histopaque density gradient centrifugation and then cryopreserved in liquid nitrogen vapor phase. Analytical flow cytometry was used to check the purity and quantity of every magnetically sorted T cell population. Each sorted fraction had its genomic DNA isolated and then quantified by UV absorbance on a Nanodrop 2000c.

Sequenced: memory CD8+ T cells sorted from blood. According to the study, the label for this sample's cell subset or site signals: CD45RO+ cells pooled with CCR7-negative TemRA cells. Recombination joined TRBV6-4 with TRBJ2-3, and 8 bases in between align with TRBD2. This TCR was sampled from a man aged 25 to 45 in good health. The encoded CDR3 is CASSENSGNADTQYF. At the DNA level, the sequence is TGTGCCAGCAGTGAGAATAGCGGGAACGCAGATACGCAGTATTTT.